Following are 27 T cell receptor beta chains from one sample sequenced in a study of T cell responses to AZD1222 COVID-19 vaccine. Measured with immunoSEQ multiplex PCR; TCRdb has only the in-frame clones, and not every one. This sample has fewer than 110,000 clones, with around 92% found just once. The sample here was peripheral blood, taken on day 0 of AZD1222 vaccination. The receptors originated from an adult in good health.

The gene calls are TRBV2 and TRBJ1-2; D is uncertain. The V end was cut by 5 bases, the J end by 10 bases, with 11 bases between. This CDR3 region has 11 residues. Germline V gene lookup returns CDR1 SNHLY and CDR2 FYNNEI. CDR3 sequence reads: CASSTSISYTF. Written as DNA, the CDR3 is TGTGCCAGCAGTACGTCTATTTCCTACACCTTC.

The chain couples TRBV4-3 to TRBJ1-2, with TRBD1 identical over 7 bases. The CDR3 spans 16 residues. CDR1 is LGHNA and CDR2 is YSLEER in the germline V gene. Trimming took 0 bases from V and 6 from J; bases not matched to a gene: 10. The CDR3 sequence is CASSQDLREGANGYTF. The CDR3 DNA sequence: TGCGCCAGCAGCCAAGATCTTAGGGAGGGGGCTAATGGCTACACCTTC.

This sequence joins TRBV7-2 and TRBJ2-2, with 10 nucleotides matching TRBD2. The CDR3 length is 15 residues. Germline-derived CDR1 and CDR2 are SGHTA and FQGNSA. Trimming removed 7 bases from V and 7 bases from J; junction bases left unmatched: 9. The CDR3 loop reads CASTFIAGGDGELFF. Here the CDR3 DNA reads TGTGCCAGCACTTTTATAGCGGGAGGTGACGGGGAGCTGTTTTTT.

V and J are TRBV18 and TRBJ2-7; TRBD1 agrees at 9 bases. The CDR3 is 16 amino acids. V shed 2 bases, J shed 1 base, and the junction held 6 bases outside the gene matches. Germline V lookup: CDR1 KGHSH, CDR2 LQKENI. The CDR3 loop is CASSPAWGQGSYEQYF. The CDR3 DNA sequence: TGTGCCAGCTCACCAGCTTGGGGACAGGGATCCTACGAGCAGTACTTC.

The genes are TRBV27 and TRBJ2-7; tentative D call: TRBD1 (5 bases). Per the germline V gene, CDR1 is MNHEY and CDR2 is SMNVEV (reference sequence). The CDR3 contains 14 residues. Trimming removed 1 base at V and 0 bases at J, with 7 bases between. CDR3 region: CASSLLTASYEQYF. In nucleotides, the CDR3 is TGTGCCAGCAGTTTATTGACAGCCTCCTACGAGCAGTACTTC.

The chain couples TRBV30 to TRBJ1-5, with 7 bases fitting TRBD1. Germline CDR1 is GTSNPN and CDR2 is SVGIG (reference sequence). This CDR3 has 17 amino acids. The junction had 15 bases not matched to a gene; V was cut back by 0 bases and J by 7 bases. CDR3 in amino acids: CAWSVRGIGTVAQPQHF. CDR3 bases: TGTGCCTGGAGTGTACGCGGTATCGGGACAGTAGCCCAGCCCCAGCATTTT.

The V and J genes are TRBV9 and TRBJ2-3; 10 nucleotides line up with TRBD2. This CDR3 region has 17 residues. Losses at the gene ends were 0 bases for V and 5 bases for J; bases not matched to a gene: 9. Germline V gives CDR1 SGDLS, CDR2 YYNGEE. The CDR3 region is CASSVGPLAGDIDTQYF. The CDR3 DNA sequence: TGTGCCAGCAGCGTAGGTCCTCTAGCGGGAGATATAGATACGCAGTATTTT.

The chain joins TRBV9 to TRBJ2-5; 10 nucleotides line up with TRBD1. V shed 4 bases and J 2 bases; nucleotides not matched to a gene: 5. Germline loops: CDR1 SGDLS, CDR2 YYNGEE. This CDR3 contains 15 residues. CDR3 in amino acids: CASSPRTGGQETQYF. The CDR3 DNA reads TGTGCCAGCAGCCCCCGGACAGGGGGGCAAGAGACCCAGTACTTC.

The chain carries TRBV7-3 and TRBJ2-1; D may be TRBD1 (5 bases). The CDR3 spans 12 residues. The germline gives CDR1 SGHTA, CDR2 FQGTGA. The germline V and J ends were trimmed by 5 bases and 9 bases, with 11 bases remaining between them. CDR3 nucleotides: TGTGCCAGCAGCATCAGGGTTGGTGAGCAGTTCTTC. Its protein is CASSIRVGEQFF.

The chain carries TRBV4-2 and TRBJ1-1; D perhaps matches TRBD1 (5 bases). Germline values: CDR1 LGHNA, CDR2 YNFKEQ. Trimming pared 1 base from V and 1 base from J, leaving 10 bases between. The CDR3 contains 15 residues. CDR3 in DNA: TGTGCCAGCAGCCAAGCGAACGGACAGAACACTGAAGCTTTCTTT. Its translation: CASSQANGQNTEAFF.

To note about this clone: One junction end disagrees with the germline gene, perhaps due to a read error. Other DNA sequences of this sample code for an identical CDR3. The chain couples TRBV5-1 to TRBJ2-5; 7 positions match TRBD2. The germline V gene has CDR1 SGHRS and CDR2 YFSETQ. This CDR3 is 13 amino acids long. CDR3 protein: CASSLGGQETQYF. CDR3 DNA sequence: TGCGCCAGCAGTTTGGGGGGGCAAGAGACCCAGTACTTC. Full variable domain (remainder filled in from reference TRBV5-1 and TRBJ2-5): KAGVTQTPRYLIKTRGQQVTLSCSPISGHRSVSWYQQTPGQGLQFLFEYFSETQRNKGNFPGRFSGRQFSNSRSEMNVSTLELGDSALYLCASSLGGQETQYFGPGTRLLVL.

The chain uses TRBV7-6 and TRBJ2-1; a weak D match, TRBD1 (5 bases). The ends were cut back, 2 bases at V and 0 bases at J, with 14 bases in the middle. The CDR3 consists of 17 residues. The germline CDR1 and CDR2 sequences are SGHVS and FNYEAQ. CDR3 protein: CASSLQGWANSYNEQFF. CDR3 sequence (DNA): TGTGCCAGCAGCTTACAGGGATGGGCGAACTCCTACAATGAGCAGTTCTTC.

This sequence joins TRBV28 and TRBJ2-7; 8 nucleotides align to TRBD1. Per the germline V gene, CDR1 is MDHEN and CDR2 is SYDVKM. The CDR3 contains 15 residues. V was clipped by 4 bases and J by 5 bases; unmatched bases: 10. The CDR3 DNA reads as TGTGCCAGCAGTTCTCCGGGACAGGCAAGCAACGAGCAGTACTTC. Translating gives CASSSPGQASNEQYF.

This sequence joins TRBV5-1 and TRBJ2-7; 11 nucleotides match TRBD2. There are 15 residues in the CDR3. Trimming cost V 4 bases and J 1 base; bases outside gene matches: 4. Germline-derived CDR1 and CDR2 are SGHRS and YFSETQ. The CDR3 sequence: CASSPRTSGSYEQYF. The CDR3 region has the DNA TGCGCCAGCAGCCCCCGGACTAGCGGGTCCTACGAGCAGTACTTC.

The chain combines TRBV24-1 with TRBJ1-1; 7 bases are a match to TRBD1. Germline loops: CDR1 KGHDR, CDR2 SFDVKD. Trimming cost V 3 bases and J 8 bases; bases outside gene matches: 5. The CDR3 has 13 residues. Here the CDR3 DNA reads TGTGCCACCAGTGATCGGACAGGACAAGAAGCTTTCTTT. This gives the protein CATSDRTGQEAFF.

This rearrangement joins TRBV19 to TRBJ1-3; maybe TRBD1 (5 bases). Germline assignment: CDR1 LNHDA and CDR2 SQIVND (reference sequence). The CDR3 spans 14 residues. Trimming left V 7 bases short and J 0 bases short, with 10 bases between. CDR3 in amino acids: CASTRQFSGNTIYF. CDR3 coding DNA: TGTGCCAGTACCCGACAGTTCTCTGGAAACACCATATATTTT.

This chain joins TRBV18 and TRBJ1-3, with D possibly matching TRBD1 (5 bases). The CDR3 runs to 16 residues. V lost 3 bases and J 2 bases, leaving 14 bases between the germline ends. Looked up from germline, CDR1 is KGHSH and CDR2 is LQKENI. This CDR3 is CASSPTPGQAGNTIYF. The CDR3 DNA reads TGTGCCAGCTCACCTACCCCAGGGCAGGCTGGAAACACCATATATTTT.

V and J are TRBV7-2 and TRBJ1-5, with TRBD1 identical over 8 bases. Germline V gene sequence: CDR1 SGHTA, CDR2 FQGNSA. There are 18 residues in the CDR3. V trimming: 1 base; J trimming: 6 bases; junction bases outside the gene matches: 14. The CDR3 DNA is TGTGCCAGCAGCTTAGACTCGACAGGGGTCGGCGTCGGTCAGCCCCAGCATTTT. It translates to CASSLDSTGVGVGQPQHF.

The chain carries TRBV28 and TRBJ1-2; D is ambiguous. V dropped 2 bases and J dropped 4 bases, with 5 bases sitting between them. The V gene's germline CDR1 is MDHEN and CDR2 SYDVKM. This CDR3 has 12 amino acids. CDR3 sequence (DNA): TGTGCCAGCAGTTTAAAGCGCTATGGCTACACCTTC. Amino acid sequence: CASSLKRYGYTF.

CDR3 in amino acids: CASSPTSYGYTF. CDR3 nucleotides: TGTGCCAGTAGTCCTACCTCCTATGGCTACACCTTC. The chain recombines TRBV19 with TRBJ1-2; D remains ambiguous. CDR1 and CDR2 from the germline V gene are LNHDA and SQIVND (reference sequence). V was trimmed by 5 bases and J by 4 bases, leaving 8 bases between them. The CDR3 is made up of 12 amino acids.

The rearrangement joins TRBV5-1 to TRBJ1-4; TRBD1 aligns across 7 bases. V lost 4 bases, J lost 6 bases, and 9 bases stayed unmatched. This CDR3 has 15 amino acids. Germline CDR1 is SGHRS and CDR2 is YFSETQ. The CDR3 nucleotides read TGCGCCAGCAGCGGTGGCAGAGGGACAGATGAAAAACTGTTTTTT. This codes for CASSGGRGTDEKLFF.

The chain uses TRBV4-2 and TRBJ2-7; TRBD2 agrees at 9 bases. The V gene's germline CDR1 is LGHNA and CDR2 YNFKEQ. V was pared by 2 bases and J by 2 bases, with 4 bases of the junction left unmatched. The CDR3 contains 15 residues. The CDR3, as DNA: TGTGCCAGCAGCCAACAGACTAGCGGCACCTACGAGCAGTACTTC. The encoded protein is CASSQQTSGTYEQYF.

This chain connects TRBV20-1 to TRBJ1-2; the D is unclear. Germline V lookup: CDR1 DFQATT, CDR2 SNEGSKA (reference sequence). Deletions cut 3 bases from V and 5 bases from J, with 7 bases between. This CDR3 comprises 11 residues. The chain's CDR3 is CSASVKYGYTF. CDR3 sequence (DNA): TGCAGTGCTAGTGTCAAGTATGGCTACACCTTC.

The chain has TRBV19 and TRBJ1-1; 9 bases align to TRBD1. The CDR3 runs to 16 residues. J lost 4 bases, V lost 6 bases, and 12 bases had no gene match. Looked up from germline, CDR1 is LNHDA and CDR2 is SQIVND (reference sequence). The CDR3 bases are TGTGCCAGTAGCCTAATACAGGGGGCATGGAGCACTGAAGCTTTCTTT. As protein: CASSLIQGAWSTEAFF. Drawing the rest from reference TRBV19 and TRBJ1-1, the complete variable domain is DGGITQSPKYLFRKEGQNVTLSCEQNLNHDAMYWYRQDPGQGLRLIYYSQIVNDFQKGDIAEGYSVSREKKESFPLTVTSAQKNPTAFYLCASSLIQGAWSTEAFFGQGTRLTVV.

The V gene is TRBV5-1, the J gene TRBJ2-2, with 15 positions matching TRBD2. Germline CDR1 reads SGHRS; CDR2 reads YFSETQ. With 5 bases clipped from V and 6 bases from J, the junction kept 5 bases outside the gene matches. The CDR3 consists of 16 residues. The CDR3 loop is CASSGLAGGQAGELFF. The DNA for the CDR3 is TGCGCCAGCAGTGGACTAGCGGGAGGGCAGGCCGGGGAGCTGTTTTTT.

V is TRBV3-1 (or the pseudogene TRBV3-2) and J is TRBJ1-1; weak D call: TRBD1 (6 bases). Germline assignment: CDR1 LGHDT and CDR2 YNNKEL (reference sequence). V lost 4 bases and J lost 1, with 13 bases in between. The CDR3 loop spans 15 amino acids. DNA for the CDR3: TGTGCCAGCAGCCTAAGGGCGGGGGCGAACACTGAAGCTTTCTTT. Translating gives CASSLRAGANTEAFF.

This clone was detected only once. The rearrangement uses TRBV28 and TRBJ1-3, with TRBD1 matching over 7 bases. Germline loops: CDR1 MDHEN, CDR2 SYDVKM. The CDR3 loop spans 17 amino acids. V lost 8 bases, J lost 0 bases, and 13 bases stayed unmatched. CDR3 sequence: CASSSHPGGISGNTIYF. CDR3 nucleotide sequence: TGTGCCAGCTCGTCCCATCCAGGGGGGATCTCTGGAAACACCATATATTTT. Full variable domain (remainder filled in from reference TRBV28 and TRBJ1-3): DVKVTQSSRYLVKRTGEKVFLECVQDMDHENMFWYRQDPGLGLRLIYFSYDVKMKEKGDIPEGYSVSREKKERFSLILESASTNQTSMYLCASSSHPGGISGNTIYFGEGSWLTVV.